The clone carrying this T cell receptor (beta chain) has more than one count but fewer than ten. Its antigen is undetermined. TCRdb ran MiXCR on the reads and lists one entry per CDR3 protein. The sample contains 640,000 or so distinct CDR3 sequences, roughly 36% of which appear only once. The data stem from a study of T cell repertoires in cytomegalovirus infection. Overall study: Both recently identified HLA-C-restricted and well-studied HLA-B-restricted CMV epitopes were used in the study.

The TCR originated in a human donor in good health (CMV status not recorded). Some clones in this sample may be carry-over from other donors' samples. The input for sequencing was cultured PBMCs, taken from culture after CMV antigen stimulation.

In DNA, the CDR3 is TGTGCCAGCAGTTACCGACGGGTTATTGAAGCTTTCTTT. Encoded protein: CASSYRRVIEAFF. The chain combines TRBV6-2 or TRBV6-3 with TRBJ1-1; no firm D call. Germline V gene data show CDR1 as MNHEY and CDR2 as SVGEGT. CDR3 size: 13 residues. Trimming removed 2 bases at V and 7 bases at J, with 11 bases between.